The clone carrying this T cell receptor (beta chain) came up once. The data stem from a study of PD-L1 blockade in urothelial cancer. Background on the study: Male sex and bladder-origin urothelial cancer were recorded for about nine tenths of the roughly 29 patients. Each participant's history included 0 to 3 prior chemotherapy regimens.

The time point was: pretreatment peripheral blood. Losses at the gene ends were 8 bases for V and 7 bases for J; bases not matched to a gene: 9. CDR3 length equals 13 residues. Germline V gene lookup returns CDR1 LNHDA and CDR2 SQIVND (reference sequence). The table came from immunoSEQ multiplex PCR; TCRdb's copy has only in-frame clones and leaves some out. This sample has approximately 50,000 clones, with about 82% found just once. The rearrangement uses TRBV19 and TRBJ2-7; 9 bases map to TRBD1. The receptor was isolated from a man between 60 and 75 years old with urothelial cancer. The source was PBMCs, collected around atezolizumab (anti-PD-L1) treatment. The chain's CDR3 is CASHDRGVGEQYF. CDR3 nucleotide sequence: TGTGCCAGTCATGACAGGGGGGTTGGGGAGCAGTACTTC.